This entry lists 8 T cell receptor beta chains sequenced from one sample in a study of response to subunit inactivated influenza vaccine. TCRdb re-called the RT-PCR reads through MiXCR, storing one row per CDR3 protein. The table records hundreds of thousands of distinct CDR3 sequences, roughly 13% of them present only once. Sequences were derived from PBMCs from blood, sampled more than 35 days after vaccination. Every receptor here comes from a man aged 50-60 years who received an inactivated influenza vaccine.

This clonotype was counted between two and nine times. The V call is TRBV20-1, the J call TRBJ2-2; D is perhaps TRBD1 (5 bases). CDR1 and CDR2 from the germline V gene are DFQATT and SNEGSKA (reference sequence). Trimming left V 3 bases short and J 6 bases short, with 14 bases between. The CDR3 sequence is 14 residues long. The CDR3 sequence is CSASPGPVAGELFF. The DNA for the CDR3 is TGCAGTGCTAGCCCAGGGCCAGTGGCCGGGGAGCTGTTTTTT.

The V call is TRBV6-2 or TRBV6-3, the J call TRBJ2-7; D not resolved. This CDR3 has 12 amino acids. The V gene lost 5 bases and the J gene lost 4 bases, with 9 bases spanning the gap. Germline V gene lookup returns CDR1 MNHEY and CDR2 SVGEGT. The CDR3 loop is CASSHDEYEQYF. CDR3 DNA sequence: TGTGCCAGCAGTCATGACGAGTACGAGCAGTACTTC.

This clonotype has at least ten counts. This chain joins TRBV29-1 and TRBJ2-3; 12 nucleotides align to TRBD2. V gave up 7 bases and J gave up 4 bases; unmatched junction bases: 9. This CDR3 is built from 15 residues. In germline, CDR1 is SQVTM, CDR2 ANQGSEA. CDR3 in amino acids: CSAKMTSGSSDTQYF. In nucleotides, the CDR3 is TGCAGCGCCAAAATGACTAGCGGGAGTTCAGATACGCAGTATTTT.

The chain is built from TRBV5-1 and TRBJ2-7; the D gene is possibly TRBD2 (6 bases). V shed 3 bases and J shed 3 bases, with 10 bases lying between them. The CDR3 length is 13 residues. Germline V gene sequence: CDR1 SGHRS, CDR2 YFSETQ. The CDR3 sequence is CASSSWRGYEQYF. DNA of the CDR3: TGCGCCAGCAGCTCGTGGAGGGGCTACGAGCAGTACTTC.

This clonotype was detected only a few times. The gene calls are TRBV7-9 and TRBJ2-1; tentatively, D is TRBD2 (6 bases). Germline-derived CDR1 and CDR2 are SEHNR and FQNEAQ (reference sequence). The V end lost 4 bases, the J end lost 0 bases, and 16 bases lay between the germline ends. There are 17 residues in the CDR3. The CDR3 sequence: CASSSTRLVPSYNEQFF. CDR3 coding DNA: TGTGCCAGCAGCTCAACTCGACTAGTACCCTCCTACAATGAGCAGTTCTTC.

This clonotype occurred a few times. The CDR3 DNA sequence: TGTGCCAGCAGCCAACCGGGACTAGTCTACAATGAGCAGTTCTTC. Its translation is CASSQPGLVYNEQFF. This chain links TRBV14 with TRBJ2-1, with 8 bases identical to TRBD2. In germline, CDR1 is SGHDN, CDR2 FVKESK. Germline trimming cut 2 bases from V and 3 bases from J; bases unmatched to any gene: 3. The CDR3 contains 15 residues.

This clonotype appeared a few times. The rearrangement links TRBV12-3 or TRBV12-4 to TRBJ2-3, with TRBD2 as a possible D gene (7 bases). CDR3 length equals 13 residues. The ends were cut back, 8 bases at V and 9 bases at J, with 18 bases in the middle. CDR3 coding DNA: TGTGCCAGCGGACTCGGGGGGCAGAACACGCAGTATTTT. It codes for CASGLGGQNTQYF.

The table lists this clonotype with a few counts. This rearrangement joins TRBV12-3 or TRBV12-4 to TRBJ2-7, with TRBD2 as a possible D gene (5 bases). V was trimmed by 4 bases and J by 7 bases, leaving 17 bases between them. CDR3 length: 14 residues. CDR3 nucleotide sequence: TGTGCCAGCAGTTCGGACGGCCGCGCGGGTGAGCAGTACTTC. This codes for CASSSDGRAGEQYF.